Given below is one TCR beta chain in context. TCR beta from blood CD8+ and CD4+ T cells was sequenced. Healthy donors served as the controls. They were matched for age and sex. CDR1 is WNHNN and CDR2 is SYGVQD in the germline V gene (reference sequence). The trim removed 0 bases at V and 2 bases at J, leaving 3 bases unmatched. This CDR3 is built from 16 residues. The sample is drawn from a study of CD8 T cells in Susac syndrome. With random hexamers, reverse transcription was performed on about 0.5 to 1 ug of RNA. TCRdb itself ran the immunoSEQ multiplex PCR reads through MiXCR, one entry per CDR3 protein. This table holds about 120,000 distinct CDR3 sequences, about 93% found once.

J is TRBJ2-5 and V is TRBV10-1; the match to TRBD2 covers 10 bases. Sequencing was performed on CD4+ T cells from PBMCs. The TCR was taken from a human donor in good health. CDR3 loop: CASSESASGGQETQYF. CDR3 DNA: TGCGCCAGCAGTGAGTCGGCTAGCGGGGGACAAGAGACCCAGTACTTC.